This T cell receptor (beta chain) was identified in a study of blood T cell repertoires in COVID-19. The germline V gene has CDR1 MGHDK and CDR2 SYGVNS. This CDR3 has 12 amino acids. V shed 8 bases and J shed 3 bases, with 11 bases lying between them. Generated by immunoSEQ multiplex PCR, the TCRdb table keeps only in-frame clones and is missing some. The table lists about 400,000 clones, over 85% of them singletons, with 1.5% to 2% in the top ten. V and J are TRBV25-1 and TRBJ2-7; D not resolved. Sequencing was carried out using PBMCs or T cells enriched from blood (not recorded which). This TCR was sampled from a woman in her 30s who had recovered from COVID-19. The CDR3 loop reads CASGAWSYEQYF. In DNA, the CDR3 is TGTGCCAGCGGAGCTTGGAGCTACGAGCAGTACTTC.